This T cell receptor (beta chain) emerged from a study of T cell responses to AZD1222 COVID-19 vaccine. The ends were cut back, 4 bases at V and 0 bases at J, with 20 bases in the middle. Germline lookup yields CDR1 LGHDT and CDR2 YNNKEL (reference sequence). The CDR3 totals 18 residues. TCRdb keeps only in-frame clones here, not all; method: immunoSEQ multiplex PCR. This sample has over 120,000 clones, with about 92% found just once. Whole-study results and caveats: The study found vaccine-associated CD4 TCRs spanning spike, dominant at 160-218 and 743-854. The study found Spike-specific TCR breadth and depth rose after two AZD1222 doses. Only 5 to 7 individuals given AZD1222 were seropositive at baseline.

In regard to this clone: The antigen is not known.

Sequenced material: peripheral blood, taken after recovery from COVID-19. The rearrangement joins TRBV3-1 (or the pseudogene TRBV3-2) to TRBJ2-3; weak D call: TRBD2 (6 bases). The sequence was obtained from an adult who had recovered from COVID-19. CDR3 amino acids: CASSLDTGLVSSTDTQYF. The CDR3, as DNA: TGTGCCAGCAGCCTCGACACGGGACTGGTTTCTAGCACAGATACGCAGTATTTT.